This T cell receptor (beta chain) was documented in a study of cytomegalovirus exposure and HLA in healthy donors. The CDR3 has 17 residues. CDR1 is SEHNR, CDR2 FQNEAQ, per germline (reference sequence). Unmatched junction bases numbered 8, after V lost 4 bases and J lost 4 bases. In its sample, this clone was seen once. In the PCR, 60 Vbeta and 13 Jbeta primers were used. In the authors' methods: An analysis that came later counted roughly 80 million unique TCR beta chains, 9 million to 12 million shared. Profiling relied on immunoSEQ multiplex PCR, and the TCRdb table lists in-frame clones only, not all of them. V and J calls and clone size are as listed in that table; D and trimming were resolved from the DNA. The data show 150,000 to 200,000 clones, with 65% to 90% seen just once and just under 2% held by the top ten.

The gene calls are TRBV7-9 and TRBJ2-3, with 13 bases identical to TRBD2. This TCR was sampled from a woman between 18 and 29 years old in good health and CMV-seronegative. What was sequenced was PBMCs. This CDR3 is CASSSGLAGERADTQYF. The CDR3 DNA reads as TGTGCCAGCAGCTCCGGACTAGCGGGAGAGAGAGCAGATACGCAGTATTTT. Full variable domain (outside the CDR3, taken from reference TRBV7-9 and TRBJ2-3): DTGVSQNPRHKITKRGQNVTFRCDPISEHNRLYWYRQTLGQGPEFLTYFQNEAQLEKSRLLSDRFSAERPKGSFSTLEIQRTEQGDSAMYLCASSSGLAGERADTQYFGPGTRLTVL.